What follows are 11 T cell receptor beta chains derived from one specimen sequenced in a study of regulatory T cells in long-lasting Graves disease. Investigators prepared the TCR beta libraries by applying iRepertoire HTBI primers and Arm-PCR of CDR3 regions. TCRdb re-analysed the multiplex PCR reads in MiXCR, keeping a single row per CDR3 protein. The table lists 400,000 to 500,000 distinct CDR3 sequences, approximately 15% of them singletons, with over 7% in the top ten. As for time point: newly diagnosed GD, antithyroid drugs for less than 3 months. PBMC RNA was the source of the TCR library. This sample also appeared in a second study, on T cells in Graves' hyperthyroidism and ophthalmopathy.

The sequencing here drew on peripheral blood mononuclear cells (PBMCs), taken at new diagnosis, from a patient treated with antithyroid drugs. The receptors here all came from a woman aged 35 to 49 with Graves disease.

This clonotype was counted only a few times. The V call is TRBV3-1, the J call TRBJ1-4, with D possibly being TRBD1 (6 bases). Germline V gene lookup returns CDR1 LGHDT and CDR2 YNNKEL (reference sequence). Between the trimmed V and J ends, which lost 2 bases and 7 bases, there was a span of 17 bases. The CDR3 contains 16 residues. The CDR3 region is CASSQRAEGRGEKLFF. Written as DNA, the CDR3 is TGTGCCAGCAGCCAACGGGCTGAAGGCAGGGGTGAAAAACTGTTTTTT.

This clonotype has ten or more counts. The V and J genes are TRBV12-3 or TRBV12-4 and TRBJ1-5; maybe TRBD1 (6 bases). V lost 6 bases and J lost 7, with 13 bases in between. The CDR3 runs to 13 residues. The CDR3 here is CASSGGYGQPQHF. The CDR3 region has the DNA TGTGCCAGCAGCGGGGGCTACGGGCAGCCCCAGCATTTT.

The chain has TRBV6-2 or TRBV6-3 and TRBJ2-7; D may be TRBD2 (6 bases). The CDR3 contains 14 residues. V dropped 7 bases and J dropped 6 bases, with 19 bases sitting between them. Germline V gene data show CDR1 as MNHEY and CDR2 as SVGEGT. The CDR3 nucleotides read TGTGCCAGCACCTCCCGAGGCGGGATTTTCGAGCAGTACTTC. It encodes CASTSRGGIFEQYF.

This clonotype was observed many times. The chain has TRBV11-2 and TRBJ2-3; no definite D call. V lost 1 base and J 5 bases, leaving 10 bases between the germline ends. CDR3 length: 14 residues. Germline V gene lookup returns CDR1 SGHAT and CDR2 FQNNGV. The CDR3 nucleotides read TGTGCCAGCAGCTTAGGAGGCTCCCAAGATACGCAGTATTTT. Translation gives CASSLGGSQDTQYF.

This clonotype was recorded a few times. The gene calls are TRBV13 and TRBJ2-2; 9 bases fit TRBD1. The ends lost 5 bases at V and 0 bases at J; junction bases unmatched: 4. The germline gives CDR1 PRHDT, CDR2 FYEKMQ (reference sequence). CDR3 size: 16 residues. The CDR3 coding sequence is TGTGCCAGCAGCGAACGGGACAGGGCGAACACCGGGGAGCTGTTTTTT. Translated, it gives CASSERDRANTGELFF.

This sequence joins TRBV7-2 and TRBJ2-1; possibly TRBD1 for D (5 bases). CDR1 SGHTA and CDR2 FQGNSA come from the germline V gene. This CDR3 is 16 amino acids long. V was shortened by 4 bases and J by 2 bases, with 15 bases between the two germline ends. This CDR3 is CASSSLPQGTYNEQFF. In DNA, the CDR3 is TGTGCCAGCAGCTCCCTCCCGCAGGGAACCTACAATGAGCAGTTCTTC.

Ten or more counts support this clonotype. The rearrangement uses TRBV20-1 and TRBJ2-3; no clear D gene. CDR3 length: 12 residues. V was cut by 3 bases and J by 3 bases, with 7 bases left in between. Germline V lookup: CDR1 DFQATT, CDR2 SNEGSKA (reference sequence). In DNA, the CDR3 is TGCAGTGCTAGCGTCGGGACAGATACGCAGTATTTT. This sequence encodes CSASVGTDTQYF.

Note on this clonotype: A read error may explain this, as a much larger clone is one base away. CDR3 sequence (DNA): TGTGCCAGCAGCCACAGCGGGAGGGCCTACGAGCAGTTCTTC. Amino acids: CASSHSGRAYEQFF. The chain is built from TRBV3-1 and TRBJ2-1, with TRBD2 matching over 10 bases. The germline CDR1 and CDR2 sequences are LGHDT and YNNKEL (reference sequence). Trimming removed 3 bases from V and 10 bases from J; junction bases left unmatched: 6. This CDR3 has 14 residues.

Many counts were recorded for this clonotype. The rearrangement uses TRBV3-1 and TRBJ2-3; perhaps TRBD2 as D (6 bases). CDR3 length: 14 residues. Trimming stripped 4 bases from V and 6 bases from J, with 14 bases between. Germline V gene data show CDR1 as LGHDT and CDR2 as YNNKEL (reference sequence). DNA of the CDR3: TGTGCCAGCAGCCCGACGCGGGGCTACGATACGCAGTATTTT. Amino acids: CASSPTRGYDTQYF.

This clonotype was counted ten times or more. V is TRBV11-3 and J is TRBJ2-3; 9 bases are a match to TRBD1. V lost 5 bases to trimming and J lost 3 bases; unmatched junction nucleotides: 3. The CDR3 is made up of 14 amino acids. Germline CDR1 SGHNT, CDR2 YENEEA. The CDR3 protein is CASSDRGGTDTQYF. CDR3 nucleotides: TGTGCCAGCAGCGACAGGGGGGGTACAGATACGCAGTATTTT.

Worth noting for this clonotype: An end of the junction differs from the germline gene, which may be a read error. This sequence joins TRBV11-3 and TRBJ1-2; D remains ambiguous. Germline V gives CDR1 SGHNT, CDR2 YENEEA. The CDR3 is 13 residues long. The chain's CDR3 is CASSLGQNYGYAF. CDR3 nucleotide sequence: TGTGCCAGCAGCTTGGGTCAGAACTATGGCTACGCCTTC.